The 19 T cell receptor beta chains below all came from one sample that was sequenced in a study of CD8 T cell repertoires and HIV-1 epitope variants. No antigens are known for them. The repertoire was sequenced with immunoSEQ multiplex PCR; TCRdb's copy has only in-frame clones and lacks some. The sample includes about 5,100 clones, about 67% of them seen just once. Sequencing input: cultured CD8+ T cells derived from PBMCs. Receptors originate from a male donor with HIV.

This chain links TRBV6-6 with TRBJ2-7; the match to TRBD1 covers 8 bases. This CDR3 region has 16 residues. In germline, CDR1 is MNHNY, CDR2 SVGAGI (reference sequence). V dropped 6 bases and J dropped 3; count of bases not matched to a gene: 13. The CDR3 DNA reads TGTGCCAGCAGCACTCTTGGACAGGGAAGGGTCTACGAGCAGTACTTC. Translating gives CASSTLGQGRVYEQYF.

The chain employs TRBV6-6 and TRBJ1-5; D is unresolved. The germline CDR1 and CDR2 sequences are MNHNY and SVGAGI (reference sequence). Trimming removed 2 bases at V and 6 bases at J, with 14 bases between. This CDR3 has 15 amino acids. This CDR3 reads CASSYEGAPGQPQHF. CDR3 nucleotide sequence: TGTGCCAGCAGTTACGAGGGCGCCCCGGGTCAGCCCCAGCATTTT.

The rearrangement links TRBV27 to TRBJ2-7; 8 nucleotides match TRBD1. The germline CDR1 and CDR2 sequences are MNHEY and SMNVEV (reference sequence). Unmatched junction bases numbered 14, after V lost 1 base and J lost 0 bases. The CDR3 is 19 residues long. This CDR3 is CASSLFDPATGDFSYEQYF. CDR3 coding DNA: TGTGCCAGCAGTTTATTTGACCCAGCGACAGGGGACTTCTCCTACGAGCAGTACTTC.

The CDR3 DNA follows: TGTGCCAGCAGTCCGACAGGGGGCAGTTCACCCCTCCACTTT. This sequence encodes CASSPTGGSSPLHF. J is TRBJ1-6 and V is TRBV7-3; 10 positions match TRBD1. Looked up from germline, CDR1 is SGHTA and CDR2 is FQGTGA. Trimming took 6 bases from V and 9 from J; bases not matched to a gene: 5. The CDR3 runs to 14 residues.

The CDR3 is CASNPTSVSYEQYF. The CDR3, as DNA: TGTGCCAGCAACCCGACATCAGTGTCCTACGAGCAGTACTTC. This sequence joins TRBV5-6 and TRBJ2-7; no clear D. Trimming cost V 6 bases and J 1 base, with 14 bases left between them. Germline values: CDR1 SGHDT, CDR2 YYEEEE. There are 14 residues in the CDR3.

The chain couples TRBV29-1 to TRBJ2-3; 10 nucleotides agree with TRBD1. V was pared by 4 bases and J by 2 bases, with 3 bases of the junction left unmatched. The length of the CDR3 is 14 residues. Germline V lookup: CDR1 SQVTM, CDR2 ANQGSEA. CDR3 amino acids: CSVAGTGATDTQYF. In nucleotides, the CDR3 is TGCAGCGTTGCGGGGACAGGGGCCACAGATACGCAGTATTTT.

J is TRBJ1-6 and V is TRBV28, with D uncertain. Germline CDR1 MDHEN, CDR2 SYDVKM. The V and J ends lost 9 bases and 10 bases respectively, with 7 bases between them. The CDR3 is 10 residues long. CDR3 protein: CASAGSPLHF. CDR3 sequence (DNA): TGTGCCAGTGCGGGATCACCCCTCCACTTT.

V usage is TRBV7-8 and J usage is TRBJ1-1, with no clear D. The V end lost 8 bases, the J end lost 10 bases, and 14 bases lay between the germline ends. This CDR3 spans 11 amino acids. Per germline, CDR1 SGHVS and CDR2 FQNEAQ. This CDR3 reads CASGSLWGAFF. The CDR3 region has the DNA TGTGCCAGCGGATCATTATGGGGAGCTTTCTTT. Filled out from reference TRBV7-8 and TRBJ1-1, the complete variable domain reads GAGVSQSPRYKVAKRGQDVALRCDPISGHVSLFWYQQALGQGPEFLTYFQNEAQLDKSGLPSDRFFAERPEGSVSTLKIQRTQQEDSAVYLCASGSLWGAFFGQGTRLTVV.

The rearrangement joins TRBV5-1 to TRBJ1-1, with D tentatively TRBD1 (5 bases). Trimming pared 3 bases from V and 6 bases from J, leaving 18 bases between. Germline-derived CDR1 and CDR2 are SGHRS and YFSETQ. The CDR3 extends over 15 amino acids. The CDR3 protein is CASSSKTQGSAEAFF. The CDR3 nucleotides are TGCGCCAGCAGCTCAAAAACTCAGGGATCTGCTGAAGCTTTCTTT. Combining the CDR3 with reference TRBV5-1 and TRBJ1-1 gives the whole variable domain KAGVTQTPRYLIKTRGQQVTLSCSPISGHRSVSWYQQTPGQGLQFLFEYFSETQRNKGNFPGRFSGRQFSNSRSEMNVSTLELGDSALYLCASSSKTQGSAEAFFGQGTRLTVV.

This rearrangement joins TRBV9 to TRBJ2-7; 7 nucleotides match TRBD1. The germline CDR1 and CDR2 sequences are SGDLS and YYNGEE. This CDR3 is 14 amino acids long. The V gene end was trimmed by 4 bases and the J gene end by 2 bases; junction bases not matched to a gene: 6. In nucleotides, the CDR3 is TGTGCCAGCAGCACCGAGCAGGGGGCCTACGAGCAGTACTTC. Translation gives CASSTEQGAYEQYF.

J is TRBJ2-7 and V is TRBV7-2, with D unresolved. This CDR3 is 12 amino acids long. CDR1 and CDR2 from the germline V gene are SGHTA and FQGNSA. Trimming removed 5 bases from V and 2 bases from J, with 7 bases in between. CDR3 sequence: CASSRLTYEQYF. DNA for the CDR3: TGTGCCAGCAGCCGCCTAACCTACGAGCAGTACTTC.

Regarding this clone: Its ends do not fully match the called genes, so a read error is possible. V is TRBV7-7 and J is TRBJ2-3; 11 nucleotides line up with TRBD2. This CDR3 contains 16 residues. Germline CDR1 and CDR2: SSHAT and FNYEAQ (reference sequence). The CDR3 sequence is CASSPLAGGPGDTQYF. In nucleotides, the CDR3 is TGTGCTAGCAGCCCGTTAGCGGGAGGGCCGGGGGATACGCAGTATTTT.

The rearrangement uses TRBV27 and TRBJ2-5; D is perhaps TRBD2 (6 bases). Germline V gene data show CDR1 as MNHEY and CDR2 as SMNVEV (reference sequence). The CDR3 has 14 residues. With 2 bases removed from V and 4 bases from J, the gap between germline ends came to 11 bases. Written as DNA, the CDR3 is TGTGCCAGCAGTTTAAAGTTGGGGGGAGAGACCCAGTACTTC. Its translation is CASSLKLGGETQYF.

The table lists this clone with a few counts. The J gene is TRBJ2-1, the V gene TRBV7-9; 7 bases are a match to TRBD1. The germline V gene has CDR1 SEHNR and CDR2 FQNEAQ (reference sequence). The length of the CDR3 is 13 residues. V gave up 5 bases and J gave up 9 bases; unmatched junction bases: 7. The CDR3 is CASSLGQAPEQFF. Here the CDR3 DNA reads TGTGCCAGCAGCCTTGGACAGGCTCCTGAGCAGTTCTTC.

The V and J genes are TRBV5-1 and TRBJ2-2, with D tentatively TRBD1 (6 bases). With 0 bases removed from V and 6 bases from J, the gap between germline ends came to 12 bases. Per germline, CDR1 SGHRS and CDR2 YFSETQ. The CDR3 extends over 15 amino acids. The CDR3 loop reads CASSLDRVIPGELFF. The CDR3 nucleotides read TGCGCCAGCAGCTTGGACAGGGTAATTCCCGGGGAGCTGTTTTTT.

The chain is built from TRBV13 and TRBJ2-1; the match to TRBD2 covers 9 bases. The CDR3 sequence is 15 residues long. In germline, CDR1 is PRHDT, CDR2 FYEKMQ (reference sequence). After removal of 8 bases from V and 2 bases from J, the junction contained 7 bases not matched to a gene. CDR3 nucleotide sequence: TGTGCCAGCGGCACTCTAGCGGGAACCTACAATGAGCAGTTCTTC. Translating it yields CASGTLAGTYNEQFF.

J is TRBJ2-3 and V is TRBV7-3; 9 bases are a match to TRBD2. Trimming removed 2 bases from V and 3 bases from J; junction bases left unmatched: 3. Germline lookup yields CDR1 SGHTA and CDR2 FQGTGA. The CDR3 length is 15 residues. CDR3 nucleotides: TGTGCCAGCAGCTTAGGCGGGGGGGCGACAGATACGCAGTATTTT. This gives the protein CASSLGGGATDTQYF.

The chain links TRBV19 to TRBJ2-7; D might be TRBD2 (6 bases). Deletions cut 5 bases from V and 6 bases from J, with 17 bases between. The CDR3 length is 14 residues. Germline CDR1 reads LNHDA; CDR2 reads SQIVND (reference sequence). The CDR3 protein is CASSPDPNGGEQYF. The CDR3 DNA is TGTGCCAGTAGTCCCGACCCGAACGGGGGCGAGCAGTACTTC. Combining the CDR3 with reference TRBV19 and TRBJ2-7 gives the whole variable domain DGGITQSPKYLFRKEGQNVTLSCEQNLNHDAMYWYRQDPGQGLRLIYYSQIVNDFQKGDIAEGYSVSREKKESFPLTVTSAQKNPTAFYLCASSPDPNGGEQYFGPGTRLTVT.

This rearrangement joins TRBV4-3 to TRBJ2-2; maybe TRBD1 (6 bases). The CDR3 runs 15 residues. The V end lost 3 bases, the J end lost 2 bases, and 10 bases lay between the germline ends. Germline V gene lookup returns CDR1 LGHNA and CDR2 YSLEER. The CDR3 DNA is TGCGCCAGCAGCCACCGGGACACCAACACCGGGGAGCTGTTTTTT. This codes for CASSHRDTNTGELFF.